The clone carrying this T cell receptor beta chain was seen a few times. CDR1 and CDR2 (germline): GTSNPN, SVGIG (reference sequence). The length of the CDR3 is 13 residues. V gave up 4 bases and J gave up 7 bases; unmatched junction bases: 2. The data were obtained in a study of early T cells in non-severe SARS-CoV-2 infection. TCRdb itself ran the 5' RACE reads through MiXCR, one entry per CDR3 protein. The table shows about 130,000 distinct CDR3 sequences, with about 15% occurring only once. The gene calls are TRBV30 and TRBJ1-6, with 9 bases identical to TRBD1. Input material: whole blood. The TCR sequence derives from an adult who was a healthcare worker with PCR-confirmed SARS-CoV-2 infection or an uninfected control (not recorded which). CDR3 in DNA: TGTGCCTGGACCGGGACAGGGAATTCACCCCTCCACTTT. Amino acid sequence: CAWTGTGNSPLHF.